This T cell receptor (beta chain) was recovered during a study of T cell changes during pregnancy in multiple sclerosis. Libraries were prepared by immunoSEQ multiplex PCR; TCRdb keeps only in-frame clonotypes and omits some of them. This sample has fewer than 70,000 clones; roughly nine tenths occur once, and the top ten carry about 2.3%. This CDR3 contains 15 residues. Trimming cost V 4 bases and J 3 bases, with 15 bases left between them. The V gene's germline CDR1 is MNHEY and CDR2 SMNVEV (reference sequence). This sequence joins TRBV27 and TRBJ1-1; D may be TRBD1 (6 bases). This sample comprised peripheral blood, obtained in the first trimester of pregnancy. The clonotype originates from a female donor with multiple sclerosis, enrolled in a pregnancy study. The CDR3 here is CASSWAVGGYTEAFF. The CDR3 DNA follows: TGTGCCAGCAGTTGGGCGGTAGGGGGATACACTGAAGCTTTCTTT.